The 12 T cell receptor beta chains below all came from one sample that was sequenced in a study of Graves' ophthalmopathy and Graves' hyperthyroidism. The authors amplified TCR beta CDR3 regions from RNA transcripts. The first-round RT-PCR employed HTBI primers together with the Qiagen OneStep RT-PCR kit. A multiplex PCR was then performed as the second round. MiXCR, applied by TCRdb to the multiplex PCR reads, yields one record per CDR3 protein. The table includes roughly 420,000 distinct CDR3 sequences, approximately 21% detected once. Sample: peripheral blood. Receptors originate from a woman younger than 35 with stable Graves' hyperthyroidism.

This clonotype came up many times. This sequence joins TRBV6-2 or TRBV6-3 and TRBJ2-5, with 8 positions matching TRBD2. J was trimmed by 5 bases and V by 0 bases; bases with no gene match: 5. Germline CDR1 MNHEY, CDR2 SVGEGT. CDR3 length equals 15 residues. CDR3 residues: CASSYSTSGGETQYF. As DNA, the CDR3 is TGTGCCAGCAGTTACTCTACTAGCGGAGGGGAGACCCAGTACTTC.

This clonotype has just one count. V and J are TRBV6-1 and TRBJ1-1, with TRBD1 identical over 8 bases. The CDR3 covers 12 residues. Germline V gives CDR1 MNHNS, CDR2 SASEGT. With 4 bases clipped from V and 10 bases from J, the junction kept 5 bases outside the gene matches. CDR3 coding DNA: TGTGCCAGCAGTGTGGTGACAGGGGCAGCTTTCTTT. This sequence encodes CASSVVTGAAFF.

This clonotype was detected ten times or more. V and J are TRBV2 and TRBJ2-7, with 7 bases that match TRBD2. V dropped 4 bases and J dropped 2; count of bases not matched to a gene: 5. Germline CDR1 SNHLY, CDR2 FYNNEI. CDR3 size: 14 residues. This CDR3 is CASSVSSGPYEQYF. CDR3 nucleotide sequence: TGTGCCAGCAGTGTCTCTAGCGGCCCCTACGAGCAGTACTTC.

In this sample, this clonotype turned up many times. The CDR3 DNA sequence: TGCAGTGCTAGTGAGCCGGTGTACGTCCACGGAAGGAACACTGAAGCTTTCTTT. It translates to CSASEPVYVHGRNTEAFF. This chain connects TRBV20-1 to TRBJ1-1; the D is unclear. Germline loops: CDR1 DFQATT, CDR2 SNEGSKA (reference sequence). CDR3 length: 18 amino acids. V lost 3 bases and J lost 1, with 24 bases in between.

There are a few counts of this clonotype. The V and J genes are TRBV11-2 and TRBJ2-7, with D possibly matching TRBD1 (5 bases). The length of the CDR3 is 14 residues. Germline values: CDR1 SGHAT, CDR2 FQNNGV. V was cut by 0 bases and J by 4 bases, with 10 bases left in between. The CDR3 DNA sequence: TGTGCCAGCAGCTTAGAGGGGCCCCTTTACGAGCAGTACTTC. This translates into CASSLEGPLYEQYF.

In this sample, this clonotype turned up many times. This chain connects TRBV2 to TRBJ2-7; 9 positions match TRBD2. This CDR3 is 15 amino acids long. CDR1 is SNHLY, CDR2 FYNNEI, per germline. V shed 5 bases and J 3 bases; nucleotides not matched to a gene: 8. CDR3 sequence: CASSRLAEVLYEQYF. CDR3 nucleotides: TGTGCCAGCAGTAGACTAGCGGAAGTCCTCTACGAGCAGTACTTC.

This clonotype has at least ten counts. CDR3 residues: CASRATGPGNTIYF. The CDR3 coding sequence is TGCGCCAGCAGGGCTACAGGTCCTGGAAACACCATATATTTT. The chain links TRBV5-1 to TRBJ1-3; D possibly corresponds to TRBD1 (5 bases). Germline V gene sequence: CDR1 SGHRS, CDR2 YFSETQ. This CDR3 has 14 residues. With 5 bases removed from V and 2 bases from J, the gap between germline ends came to 11 bases. Complete variable domain (other parts from reference TRBV5-1 and TRBJ1-3): KAGVTQTPRYLIKTRGQQVTLSCSPISGHRSVSWYQQTPGQGLQFLFEYFSETQRNKGNFPGRFSGRQFSNSRSEMNVSTLELGDSALYLCASRATGPGNTIYFGEGSWLTVV.

This clonotype was picked up many times. CDR3 region: CASSESQETYEQYF. CDR3 coding DNA: TGTGCCAGCAGTGAATCCCAGGAAACCTACGAGCAGTACTTC. The chain employs TRBV25-1 and TRBJ2-7, with D unresolved. The CDR3 length is 14 residues. The V gene's germline CDR1 is MGHDK and CDR2 SYGVNS. The V end was cut by 1 base, the J end by 2 bases, with 9 bases between.

This clonotype was detected many times. CDR3 protein: CASSLGTSKNIQYF. CDR3 DNA sequence: TGTGCCAGCAGTTTAGGCACGTCCAAAAACATTCAGTACTTC. The chain has TRBV12-3 or TRBV12-4 and TRBJ2-4; unclear D gene. The CDR3 totals 14 residues. Deletions cut 1 base from V and 2 bases from J, with 6 bases between.

This clonotype showed up many times. This chain links TRBV10-3 with TRBJ2-7; 9 positions match TRBD1. The V and J ends lost 6 bases and 6 bases, in that order; junction bases with no gene match: 9. The CDR3 totals 14 residues. Germline CDR1 reads ENHRY; CDR2 reads SYGVKD. CDR3: CAISVRDRVLEQYF. The CDR3 region has the DNA TGTGCCATCAGCGTCCGGGACAGGGTTCTCGAGCAGTACTTC.

This clonotype was detected only a few times. The rearrangement joins TRBV5-1 to TRBJ1-6, with TRBD1 as a possible D gene (6 bases). The CDR3 is 16 residues long. The V gene's germline CDR1 is SGHRS and CDR2 YFSETQ. V was cut by 4 bases and J by 6 bases, with 17 bases left in between. CDR3 amino acids: CASSANPGASNSPLHF. The CDR3 DNA reads TGCGCCAGCAGCGCAAACCCGGGGGCGAGTAATTCACCCCTCCACTTT. Combining the CDR3 with reference TRBV5-1 and TRBJ1-6 gives the whole variable domain KAGVTQTPRYLIKTRGQQVTLSCSPISGHRSVSWYQQTPGQGLQFLFEYFSETQRNKGNFPGRFSGRQFSNSRSEMNVSTLELGDSALYLCASSANPGASNSPLHFGNGTRLTVT.

This clonotype was detected ten times or more. The V call is TRBV12-5, the J call TRBJ1-2, with a possible D match to TRBD1 (6 bases). The CDR3 is 14 amino acids. V dropped 2 bases and J dropped 4 bases, with 11 bases sitting between them. From germline, CDR1 is LGHNT and CDR2 FRNRAP. In nucleotides, the CDR3 is TGTGCTAGTGGTTTGTTTGGCAGGGGCTATGGCTACACCTTC. Translated, it gives CASGLFGRGYGYTF.